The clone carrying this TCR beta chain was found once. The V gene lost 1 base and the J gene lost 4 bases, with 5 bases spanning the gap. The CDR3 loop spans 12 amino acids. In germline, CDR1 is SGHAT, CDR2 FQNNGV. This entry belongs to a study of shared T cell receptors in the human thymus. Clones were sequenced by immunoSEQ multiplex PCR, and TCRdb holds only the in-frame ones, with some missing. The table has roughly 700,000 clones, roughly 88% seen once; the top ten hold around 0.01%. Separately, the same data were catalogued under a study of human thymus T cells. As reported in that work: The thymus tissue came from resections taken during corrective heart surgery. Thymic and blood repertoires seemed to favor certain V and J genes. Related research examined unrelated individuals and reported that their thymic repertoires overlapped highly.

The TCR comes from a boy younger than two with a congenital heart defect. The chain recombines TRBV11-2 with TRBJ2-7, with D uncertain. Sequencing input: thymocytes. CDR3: CASSLGAYEQYF. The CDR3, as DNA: TGTGCCAGCAGCTTAGGGGCTTACGAGCAGTACTTC.